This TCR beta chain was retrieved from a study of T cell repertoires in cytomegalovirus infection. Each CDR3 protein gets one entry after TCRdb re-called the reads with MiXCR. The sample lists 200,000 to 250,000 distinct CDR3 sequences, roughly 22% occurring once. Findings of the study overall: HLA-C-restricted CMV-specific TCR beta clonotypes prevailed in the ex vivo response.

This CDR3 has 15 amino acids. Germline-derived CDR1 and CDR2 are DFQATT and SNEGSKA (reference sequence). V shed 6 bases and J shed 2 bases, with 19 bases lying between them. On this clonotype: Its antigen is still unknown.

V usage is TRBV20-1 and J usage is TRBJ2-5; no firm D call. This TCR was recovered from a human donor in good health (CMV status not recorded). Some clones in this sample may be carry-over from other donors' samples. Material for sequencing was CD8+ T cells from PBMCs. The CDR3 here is CSAREPPPRQETQYF. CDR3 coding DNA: TGCAGTGCGCGAGAGCCCCCCCCTAGACAAGAGACCCAGTACTTC.